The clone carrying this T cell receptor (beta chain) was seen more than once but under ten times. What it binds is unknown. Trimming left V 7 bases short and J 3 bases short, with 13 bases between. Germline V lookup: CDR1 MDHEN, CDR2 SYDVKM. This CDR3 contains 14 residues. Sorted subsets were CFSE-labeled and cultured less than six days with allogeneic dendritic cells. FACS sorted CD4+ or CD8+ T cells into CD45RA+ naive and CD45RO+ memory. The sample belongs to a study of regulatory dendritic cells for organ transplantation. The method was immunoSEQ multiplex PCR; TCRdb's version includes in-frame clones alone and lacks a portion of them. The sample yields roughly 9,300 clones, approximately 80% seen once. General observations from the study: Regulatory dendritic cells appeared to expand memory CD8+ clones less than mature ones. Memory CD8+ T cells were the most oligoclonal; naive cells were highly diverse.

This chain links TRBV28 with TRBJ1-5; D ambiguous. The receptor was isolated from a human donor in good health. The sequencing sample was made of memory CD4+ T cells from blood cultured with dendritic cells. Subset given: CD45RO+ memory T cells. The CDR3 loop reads CASNTNGPNQPQHF. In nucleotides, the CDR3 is TGTGCCAGCAACACGAACGGGCCCAATCAGCCCCAGCATTTT.